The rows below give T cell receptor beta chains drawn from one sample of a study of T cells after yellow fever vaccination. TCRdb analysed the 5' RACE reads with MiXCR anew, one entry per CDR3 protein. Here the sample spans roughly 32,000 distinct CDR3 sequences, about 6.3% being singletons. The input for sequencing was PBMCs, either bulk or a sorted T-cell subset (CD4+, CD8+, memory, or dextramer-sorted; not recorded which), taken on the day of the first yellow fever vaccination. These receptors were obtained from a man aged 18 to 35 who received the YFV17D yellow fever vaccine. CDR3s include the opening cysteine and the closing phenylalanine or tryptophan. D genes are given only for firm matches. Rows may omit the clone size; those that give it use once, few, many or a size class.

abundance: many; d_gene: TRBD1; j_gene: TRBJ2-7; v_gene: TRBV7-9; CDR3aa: CASSTSRDSWFQQYF; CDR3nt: TGTGCCAGCAGCACCAGCCGGGACAGTTGGTTTCAGCAGTACTTC
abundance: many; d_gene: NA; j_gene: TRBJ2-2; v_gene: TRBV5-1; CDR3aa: CASSQTPLNTGELFF; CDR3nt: TGCGCCAGCAGCCAGACCCCCCTTAACACCGGGGAGCTGTTTTTT
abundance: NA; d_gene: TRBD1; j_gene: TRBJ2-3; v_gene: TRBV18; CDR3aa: CASSSGGQGATDTQYF; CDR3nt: TGTGCCAGCTCATCCGGGGGACAGGGTGCAACAGATACGCAGTATTTT
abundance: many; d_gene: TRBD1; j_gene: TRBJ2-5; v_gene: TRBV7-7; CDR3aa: CASSSGTGWYETQYF; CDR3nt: TGTGCTAGCAGCTCCGGGACAGGGTGGTACGAGACCCAGTACTTC
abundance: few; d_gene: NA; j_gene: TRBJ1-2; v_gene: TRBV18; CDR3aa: CASSPGGIKLEGYTF; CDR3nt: TGTGCCAGCTCACCAGGCGGGATAAAATTGGAGGGCTACACCTTC
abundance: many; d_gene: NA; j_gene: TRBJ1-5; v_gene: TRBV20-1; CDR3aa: CSAGSRQSNQPQHF; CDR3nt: TGCAGTGCTGGATCCCGACAGAGCAATCAGCCCCAGCATTTT
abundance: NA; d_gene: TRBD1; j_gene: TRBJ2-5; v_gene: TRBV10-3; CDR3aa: CAIRQTGEETQYF; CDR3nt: TGTGCCATCCGACAAACAGGGGAAGAGACCCAGTACTTC
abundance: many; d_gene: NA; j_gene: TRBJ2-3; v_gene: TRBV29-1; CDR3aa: CSVIPSGTDTQYF; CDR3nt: TGCAGCGTAATTCCGAGCGGCACAGATACGCAGTATTTT
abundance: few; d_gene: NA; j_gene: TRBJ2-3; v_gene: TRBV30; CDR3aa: CAGDREGYADTQYF; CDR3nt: TGTGCCGGAGACCGAGAGGGGTATGCAGATACGCAGTATTTT
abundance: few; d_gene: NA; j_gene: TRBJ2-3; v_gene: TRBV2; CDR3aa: CASMAGLRTDTQYF; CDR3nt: TGTGCCAGCATGGCAGGCCTACGCACAGATACGCAGTATTTT
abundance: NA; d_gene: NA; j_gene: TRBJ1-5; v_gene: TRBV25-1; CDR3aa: CASSDHQQNQPQHF; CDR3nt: TGTGCCAGCAGTGATCACCAACAGAATCAGCCCCAGCATTTT
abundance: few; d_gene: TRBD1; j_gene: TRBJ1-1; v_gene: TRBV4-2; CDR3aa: CASSEQGPEDTEAFF; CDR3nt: TGTGCCAGCAGCGAACAGGGGCCCGAGGACACTGAAGCTTTCTTT
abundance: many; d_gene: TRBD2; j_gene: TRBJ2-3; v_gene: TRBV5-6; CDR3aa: CASSRLGAGGGTDTQYF; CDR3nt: TGTGCCAGCAGCCGCCTCGGAGCGGGGGGTGGCACAGATACGCAGTATTTT
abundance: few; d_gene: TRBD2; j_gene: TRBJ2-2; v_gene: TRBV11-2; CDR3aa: CASSLDSPSRGGAGELFF; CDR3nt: TGTGCCAGCAGCTTAGATTCTCCTAGTCGCGGGGGGGCCGGGGAGCTGTTTTTT
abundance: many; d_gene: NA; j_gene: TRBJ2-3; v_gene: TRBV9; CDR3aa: CASSSGTETDTQYF; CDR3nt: TGTGCCAGCAGCTCCGGGACTGAGACAGATACGCAGTATTTT
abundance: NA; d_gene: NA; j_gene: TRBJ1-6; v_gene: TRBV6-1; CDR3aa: CASSPSWNNSPLHF; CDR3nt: TGTGCCAGCAGCCCCTCCTGGAATAATTCACCCCTCCACTTT
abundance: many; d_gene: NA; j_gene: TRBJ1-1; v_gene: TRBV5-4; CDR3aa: CASSLLSGDVEAFF; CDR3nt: TGTGCCAGCAGCTTGTTGTCAGGGGACGTGGAAGCTTTCTTT
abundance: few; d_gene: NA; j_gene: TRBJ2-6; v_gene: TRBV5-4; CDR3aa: CASSPPASGANVLTF; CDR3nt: TGTGCCAGCAGCCCCCCGGCTTCTGGGGCCAACGTCCTGACTTTC
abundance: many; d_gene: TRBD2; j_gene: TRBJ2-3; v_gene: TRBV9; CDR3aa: CASSVPSGGSDTQYF; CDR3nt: TGTGCCAGCAGCGTACCAAGCGGGGGGTCAGATACGCAGTATTTT
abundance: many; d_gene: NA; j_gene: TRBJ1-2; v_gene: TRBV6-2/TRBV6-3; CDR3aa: CASSYSLPGHTNYGYTF; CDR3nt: TGTGCCAGCAGTTATTCCCTTCCGGGACACACCAACTATGGCTACACCTTC